Here is one T cell receptor beta chain with its context. Its antigen remains undetermined. No base quality information exists; no much larger clone differs at one position. These data belong to a study of blood T cell repertoires in COVID-19 (dated by TCRdb to between 2020 and 2021). Concerning the study at large: Collaborator samples came from the United States, Italy and Spain and covered acute and convalescent phases of COVID-19. The prospective study material was composed of cDNA or gDNA derived from T cells, B-cell-depleted T cells, or PBMCs. Deeply sampled blood TCRbeta repertoires from subjects exposed to, actively infected with, or recovered from COVID-19 were included in the dataset. The repertoires were released in a freely available public database meant as a resource for research on the immune response to SARS-CoV-2. The samples were drawn from two sources: the first 160 participants of the ongoing ImmuneRACE study, and 1,200 or so subjects contributed by 6 global collaborators. Nearly every sample came with metadata listing a de-identified subject ID, COVID-19 status, age in years and sex. HLA class I and class II types, where available, came from metadata supplied by the sample provider rather than from assay-based typing.

TCRbeta CDR3 regions were amplified from genomic DNA using the immunoSEQ Assay, a bias-controlled multiplex PCR. As for the authors' bioinformatics: The number of nucleated cells in each sample was estimated from the amplification of reference gene primers within the assay. Sequence reads were collapsed and filtered to measure the absolute abundance of every unique TCRbeta CDR3 rearrangement. For each sample, productive Simpson clonality was calculated as the square root of Simpson's diversity index over productive rearrangements. Entries here come from immuneACCESS through TCRdb and include only in-frame sequences with V and J called. Some clones fail to appear in such tables; in the studies checked, an unresolved V gene covers under half of the shortfall, and the cause of the remainder is unknown. D and trimming were read from the DNA, whereas the V and J calls and clone size are those reported in that table. A total of over 200,000 clones appear in this sample, 88% of them only once. About 0.99% of the sample is in the top ten clones.

Broad study findings and their caveats: Clinical and demographic metadata were provided uncurated, with the amount varying by source and participant.

The CDR3 measures 17 amino acids from cysteine to phenylalanine. Only CDR3 DNA remains: 51 bases, in frame from the first base. Per the germline V gene, SNHLY is the CDR1 and FYNNEI is the CDR2. V and J are trimmed by 8 bases and 2 bases, and the gene matches miss 14 bases of the junction. Another Seattle source contributed samples from volunteer blood donors who had recovered from COVID-19. Each collaborating institution followed its own protocols to collect whole blood in K2EDTA tubes. For TCRbeta analysis, collaborator samples were shipped as frozen whole blood, as isolated PBMCs, or as DNA extracted from either sample type.

The sequence came from a woman in her 40s who had recovered from COVID-19. The rearrangement combines TRBV2 with TRBJ1-2; TRBD1 fits 10 bases in the junction. The sample was peripheral blood. The nucleotide sequence reads TGTGCCAGCGGCCCACCGGGACAGGGGCCCCTCAACTATGGCTACACCTTC. Its product reads: CASGPPGQGPLNYGYTF. Joined to the reference TRBV2 and TRBJ1-2 proteins, this CDR3 gives the full variable domain: EPEVTQTPSHQVTQMGQEVILRCVPISNHLYFYWYRQILGQKVEFLVSFYNNEISEKSEIFDDQFSVERPDGSNFTLKIRSTKLEDSAMYFCASGPPGQGPLNYGYTFGSGTRLTVV.